This T cell receptor (beta chain) appears in the sequencing data of a study of regulatory T cells in long-lasting Graves disease. At least ten counts were recorded for this clonotype. The antigen is not known. Building of the TCR beta libraries involved iRepertoire HTBI primers and Arm-PCR of CDR3 regions. TCRdb reanalysed the multiplex PCR reads using MiXCR and keeps one entry per CDR3 protein. Of hundreds of thousands of distinct CDR3 sequences listed, approximately 22% are singletons. General study results and limits: Lower TCR diversity characterized persistent Graves' patients relative to newly diagnosed patients. TRBV28 was favored in persistent disease, as were TRBJ1-2 and TRBJ2-5.

Time point denoted: persistent/refractory GD, antithyroid drugs over 5 years with positive TRAb. The TCR library was made from RNA that had been extracted from PBMCs in TRIzol. The V segment lost 10 bases and the J segment 9 bases; nucleotides outside the gene matches: 12. The CDR3 spans 13 residues. Sequencing used peripheral blood mononuclear cells (PBMCs), obtained when the disease was refractory, from a patient treated with antithyroid drugs. This sequence originates from a female donor with Graves disease. The chain uses TRBV12-3 or TRBV12-4 and TRBJ2-5; TRBD1 agrees at 9 bases. The CDR3 loop reads CATLFSTGGAQYF. The CDR3 bases are TGTGCCACCCTATTCTCGACAGGGGGTGCCCAGTACTTC.